The clone carrying this T cell receptor (beta chain) was picked up one time. The antigen is undetermined. The data originate from a study of neurological immune-mediated disorders. Germline CDR1 is DFQATT and CDR2 is SNEGSKA (reference sequence). The V end was cut by 3 bases, the J end by 6 bases, with 12 bases between. The CDR3 extends over 12 amino acids. Time point indicated: longitudinal time-point 1 (baseline). General study findings and limits: The absence of any CDR3 amino acid sequence shared by expanded clones across subjects suggests that repertoires were private in all groups. Healthy controls had more TCR clonal expansion than multiple sclerosis, which showed the least, whereas HTLV-1-associated myelopathy showed the most.

It was by 5'RACE with 10-nucleotide random UMIs that the cDNA was made. TCRdb re-analysed the 5' RACE reads in MiXCR, keeping a single row per CDR3 protein. This sample carries 55,000 to 80,000 distinct CDR3 sequences, roughly an eighth of them seen once, and the ten largest clones take around 4.3%. Input material: PBMCs. The chain joins TRBV20-1 to TRBJ2-7; possible D gene TRBD2, 6 bases. This receptor was taken from a female donor with HTLV-1-associated myelopathy (HAM/TSP). The CDR3 reads CSASDGGAEQYF. The DNA of the CDR3 is TGCAGTGCTAGTGACGGGGGAGCCGAGCAGTACTTC.